Below are 11 T cell receptor beta chains sequenced from a single sample in a study of cytomegalovirus exposure and HLA in healthy donors. Sequenced by immunoSEQ multiplex PCR; TCRdb stores in-frame clones only, minus some. Of under 200,000 clones listed, about 90% were seen once; the top ten hold roughly 3%. The sequencing sample was made of PBMCs. These receptors originate from a woman aged 18-35 years in good health and CMV-seropositive.

The J gene is TRBJ2-1, the V gene TRBV19, with 11 positions matching TRBD2. In germline, CDR1 is LNHDA, CDR2 SQIVND (reference sequence). Trimming at V came to 6 bases and at J to 7 bases, leaving 5 bases not matched to a gene. This CDR3 has 14 residues. CDR3 DNA: TGTGCCAGTAGGTGGACTAGCGGGCCGAATGAGCAGTTCTTC. Translating gives CASRWTSGPNEQFF.

This clone came up once. The chain's CDR3 is CASSLGAGAGEKLFF. CDR3 bases: TGTGCCAGCAGCTTAGGCGCAGGGGCTGGTGAAAAACTGTTTTTT. The chain uses TRBV7-6 and TRBJ1-4; D may be TRBD1 (6 bases). Per the germline V gene, CDR1 is SGHVS and CDR2 is FNYEAQ. The CDR3 is made up of 15 amino acids. V was clipped by 1 base and J by 7 bases, with 13 bases between them.

The chain links TRBV5-5 to TRBJ1-4; TRBD1 aligns across 9 bases. The length of the CDR3 is 16 residues. In germline, CDR1 is SGHKS, CDR2 YYEKEE (reference sequence). The ends lost 0 bases at V and 5 bases at J; junction bases unmatched: 5. The CDR3 region has the DNA TGTGCCAGCAGCTTGGTCGGACAGGGGCTGAATGAAAAACTGTTTTTT. Residues: CASSLVGQGLNEKLFF.

The chain joins TRBV5-4 to TRBJ2-1, with 7 bases aligning to TRBD2. Germline V gene data show CDR1 as SGHNT and CDR2 as YYREEE (reference sequence). V was clipped by 2 bases and J by 7 bases; unmatched bases: 6. The CDR3 spans 14 residues. CDR3 in amino acids: CASSFGGGRNEQFF. The CDR3 DNA is TGTGCCAGCAGCTTCGGGGGAGGGAGAAATGAGCAGTTCTTC. Full variable domain (outside the CDR3, taken from reference TRBV5-4 and TRBJ2-1): ETGVTQSPTHLIKTRGQQVTLRCSSQSGHNTVSWYQQALGQGPQFIFQYYREEENGRGNFPPRFSGLQFPNYSSELNVNALELDDSALYLCASSFGGGRNEQFFGPGTRLTVL.

The chain employs TRBV29-1 and TRBJ1-2; maybe TRBD1 (6 bases). Germline V CDR1 and CDR2: SQVTM, ANQGSEA. This CDR3 comprises 13 residues. V gave up 6 bases and J gave up 2 bases, with 13 bases separating them. This CDR3 is CSVITTGNYGYTF. The CDR3 coding sequence is TGCAGCGTAATAACCACAGGGAACTATGGCTACACCTTC.

The chain carries TRBV11-2 and TRBJ2-7, with TRBD2 matching 8 bases. The germline V gene has CDR1 SGHAT and CDR2 FQNNGV. V lost 6 bases to trimming and J lost 7 bases; unmatched junction nucleotides: 8. The CDR3 extends over 13 amino acids. CDR3 in DNA: TGTGCCAGCAGGGGGCTAGCGGGTGTGGAGCAGTACTTC. Residues: CASRGLAGVEQYF. The entire variable domain, with the rest obtained from reference TRBV11-2 and TRBJ2-7, is as follows: EAGVAQSPRYKIIEKRQSVAFWCNPISGHATLYWYQQILGQGPKLLIQFQNNGVVDDSQLPKDRFSAERLKGVDSTLKIQPAKLEDSAVYLCASRGLAGVEQYFGPGTRLTVT.

The V and J genes are TRBV28 and TRBJ2-4, with 7 bases aligning to TRBD1. In germline, CDR1 is MDHEN, CDR2 SYDVKM. Trimming took 2 bases from V and 8 from J; bases not matched to a gene: 15. The CDR3 is made up of 17 amino acids. The CDR3 DNA reads TGTGCCAGCAGTTTACCCCCCACCGGGACAGTCAAGGACATTCAGTACTTC. Encoded protein: CASSLPPTGTVKDIQYF.

The chain links TRBV28 to TRBJ1-3; D remains unclear. V was trimmed by 10 bases and J by 0 bases, leaving 7 bases between them. Germline CDR1 reads MDHEN; CDR2 reads SYDVKM. The CDR3 covers 12 residues. The CDR3: CATRDSGNTIYF. CDR3 sequence (DNA): TGTGCCACCCGGGACTCTGGAAACACCATATATTTT.

The chain carries TRBV19 and TRBJ1-1; TRBD1 aligns across 8 bases. Germline V gene data show CDR1 as LNHDA and CDR2 as SQIVND (reference sequence). V lost 6 bases to trimming and J lost 4 bases; unmatched junction nucleotides: 4. This CDR3 is 13 amino acids long. The CDR3 loop is CASRPTGGTEAFF. CDR3 bases: TGTGCCAGTAGGCCCACAGGGGGCACTGAAGCTTTCTTT.

This sequence joins TRBV15 and TRBJ1-1; TRBD1 agrees at 8 bases. The V and J ends lost 0 bases and 5 bases, in that order; junction bases with no gene match: 2. Germline assignment: CDR1 LNHNV and CDR2 YYDKDF (reference sequence). There are 14 residues in the CDR3. The CDR3 DNA reads TGTGCCACCAGCAGAGAGGACAGGGTGACTGAAGCTTTCTTT. Translating gives CATSREDRVTEAFF.

In nucleotides, the CDR3 is TGTGCCAGCAGCGCACAGGGGTGGGGCACTGAAGCTTTCTTT. Amino acids: CASSAQGWGTEAFF. The chain combines TRBV14 with TRBJ1-1, with 7 bases identical to TRBD1. This CDR3 comprises 14 residues. The V and J ends lost 5 bases and 4 bases, in that order; junction bases with no gene match: 7. Germline CDR1 SGHDN, CDR2 FVKESK.